This paragraph reports one T cell receptor (beta chain). Some clones are missing from TCRdb's copy, which holds only in-frame ones; the method was immunoSEQ multiplex PCR. The sample holds approximately 270,000 clones, roughly 80% seen once. This record belongs to a study of blood T cell repertoires in COVID-19. Study-level background: The United States, Italy and Spain provided the acute and convalescent COVID-19 samples. From T cells, B-cell-depleted T cells, or PBMCs came the material, which was cDNA or gDNA.

The receptor's source is a man older than 75 with acute or convalescent COVID-19. The sequenced sample consisted of peripheral blood.

CDR3 bases: TGTGCCAGTAGTCCCCAGGTCACCGGGGAGCTGTTTTTT. As protein: CASSPQVTGELFF. The J gene is TRBJ2-2, the V gene TRBV19; D gene ambiguous. From germline, CDR1 is LNHDA and CDR2 SQIVND (reference sequence). Trimming shortened V by 5 bases and J by 4 bases, and 8 bases separated the two germline ends. The CDR3 length is 13 residues. The full variable domain, with the rest looked up from reference TRBV19 and TRBJ2-2, is DGGITQSPKYLFRKEGQNVTLSCEQNLNHDAMYWYRQDPGQGLRLIYYSQIVNDFQKGDIAEGYSVSREKKESFPLTVTSAQKNPTAFYLCASSPQVTGELFFGEGSRLTVL.